This record looks at one T cell receptor (beta chain) sequence and its context. Its specificity is unknown. The entry originates in a study of Tregs in tolerant kidney transplant recipients. Study-level results: Some patients' samples used different primers over time, so nucleotide sequences weren't comparable. Biological reproducibility was not directly addressed in this study.

Here immunoSEQ multiplex PCR was the method, and the copy in TCRdb shows in-frame clones only, minus some. The data contain around 15,000 clones, about 80% of them singletons. Thawed PBMCs were FACS-sorted into unstimulated CD4+CD25+CD127- regulatory T cells, CD4+CD25- non-regulatory cells, CD4 and CD8 cells. V shed 11 bases and J 8 bases; nucleotides not matched to a gene: 11. The CDR3 spans 14 residues. CDR1 is MDHEN and CDR2 is SYDVKM in the germline V gene. This sample comprised Tregs from blood, obtained before the transplant. This rearrangement joins TRBV28 to TRBJ2-1; 11 bases map to TRBD2. This clonotype originated in a human donor who received a combined kidney and bone marrow transplant. CDR3 residues: CARPPTSGIYEQFF. CDR3 nucleotide sequence: TGTGCCCGCCCGCCGACTAGCGGGATCTATGAGCAGTTCTTC.